The rows below give T cell receptor beta chains drawn from one sample of a study of blood T cell repertoires in COVID-19. This table comes from immunoSEQ multiplex PCR, and its TCRdb copy is limited to in-frame clones, with some not included. The sample includes about 140,000 clones, roughly 84% seen only once; the top ten take roughly a tenth. The sequenced sample consisted of peripheral blood. The source is a man between 60 and 75 years old with active or convalescent COVID-19. Both conserved end residues are trimmed from each CDR3.

j_gene	v_gene	CDR3aa
TRBJ1-1	TRBV19	ATTTAGRTEAF
TRBJ1-1	TRBV4-3	ASSQDPGEAF
TRBJ1-2	TRBV7-2	ASSLVARPYT
TRBJ1-3	TRBV5-6	ASSPRYVGSGNTIY
TRBJ2-7	TRBV25-1	ASSEAGSHEQY
TRBJ1-2	TRBV29-1	SVDLGYT
TRBJ1-2	TRBV5-8	ASSLENSPYGYT
TRBJ2-4	TRBV27	ASSWTGLAKNIQY
TRBJ2-5	TRBV24-1	ATSDPGQDGETQY
TRBJ2-5	TRBV12-3/TRBV12-4	ASSDRFQETQY
TRBJ2-2	TRBV5-1	ASSLSGRASTGELF
TRBJ1-4	TRBV5-1	ASSQDSVNEKLF
TRBJ2-2	TRBV7-6	ASSEASGGADGELF
TRBJ2-5	TRBV7-9	ASSLGGPNQETQY
TRBJ1-2	TRBV5-1	ASSLVGSIYGYT
TRBJ2-2	TRBV24-1	ATSDRSAPNTGELF
TRBJ1-1	TRBV29-1	SVIHGTHSRNTEAF
TRBJ2-1	TRBV18	ASSPITTGGNNEQF
TRBJ1-1	TRBV27	ASSFAGLGTEAF
TRBJ2-4	TRBV2	ASRTGTENIQY
TRBJ1-2	TRBV29-1	SVAGVNYGYT
TRBJ2-5	TRBV24-1	ATSDPGQGAKGETQY
TRBJ2-2	TRBV4-3	ASSQVGGSYTGELF
TRBJ2-5	TRBV7-8	ASRPYRVSETQY
TRBJ2-1	TRBV29-1	SVVSFVTSGYNEQF
TRBJ1-5	TRBV4-1	ASSQGLSRAPQPQH
TRBJ2-1	TRBV7-9	ASSPLGFRGYEQF
TRBJ1-4	TRBV11-2	ASSSQQSTNEKLF
TRBJ2-1	TRBV6-6	ASSYWSSGIYNEQF
TRBJ1-1	TRBV29-1	SVGPGGGENTEAF
TRBJ2-3	TRBV4-3	ASSQTRGILRSTDTQY
TRBJ1-3	TRBV5-4	ASSLAGSGNTIY
TRBJ1-5	TRBV19	ASSLQGAGGNQPQH
TRBJ1-5	TRBV7-9	ASSLATGYSNQPQH
TRBJ2-5	TRBV18	ASSPRSPGGETQY
TRBJ2-1	TRBV19	ASSVDRGVYNEQF
TRBJ1-2	TRBV6-5	ASTRTGVPRGYT
TRBJ1-1	TRBV10-3	AISATGRPQIEAF
TRBJ1-6	TRBV6-5	ASARGTGDSPLH
TRBJ1-1	TRBV5-8	ASSLDRGTEAF
TRBJ2-3	TRBV19	ASSLTRAMSTDTQY